The clone carrying this T cell receptor (beta chain) has just a few counts. Its target is not known. The assay was immunoSEQ multiplex PCR, and TCRdb's table has in-frame clones only and misses some. Here the sample spans roughly 20,000 clones, around 90% being singletons. The data stem from a study of T cells in localized non-small cell lung cancer. General study points: A denser population of T cells in blood accompanied longer overall survival. As only one tumor region underwent sequencing, heterogeneity remains possible. The greatest T cell clonality was found in uninvolved adjacent lung (higher than in tumor). Paired adjacent lung recovered a median roughly 54 of the top 100 tumor clones.

The V segment lost 6 bases and the J segment 2 bases; nucleotides outside the gene matches: 1. CDR3 length: 13 amino acids. Germline CDR1 MNHEY, CDR2 SMNVEV (reference sequence). The receptor was isolated from a male donor aged 60 or over with stage II lung adenocarcinoma. The gene calls are TRBV27 and TRBJ2-7, with 10 bases aligning to TRBD1. The source material was peripheral blood mononuclear cells, sampled before any cancer treatment. In DNA form, the CDR3 reads TGTGCCAGCAGCGACAGGGGGCCCTACGAGCAGTACTTC. Translation: CASSDRGPYEQYF.